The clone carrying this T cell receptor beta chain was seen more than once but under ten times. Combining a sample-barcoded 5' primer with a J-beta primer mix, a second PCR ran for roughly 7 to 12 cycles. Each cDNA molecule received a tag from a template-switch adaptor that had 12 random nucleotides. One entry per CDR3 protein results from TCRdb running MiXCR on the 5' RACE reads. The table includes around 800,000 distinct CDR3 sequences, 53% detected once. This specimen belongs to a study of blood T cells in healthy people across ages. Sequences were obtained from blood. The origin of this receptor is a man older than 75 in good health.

CDR3 bases: TGCGCCAGCAGCTTTCGAGGTACCTACGAGCAGTACTTC. This sequence encodes CASSFRGTYEQYF. This sequence joins TRBV5-1 and TRBJ2-7; no definite D call. This CDR3 contains 13 residues. Germline lookup yields CDR1 SGHRS and CDR2 YFSETQ. Trimming removed 2 bases from V and 2 bases from J, with 8 bases in between.